This T cell receptor (beta chain) was sequenced for a study of T cell clonotyping in hematopoietic cell transplantation. Libraries were prepared by immunoSEQ multiplex PCR; TCRdb keeps only in-frame clonotypes and omits some of them. Here the sample spans 10,000 or so clones, approximately 89% being singletons. The CDR3 is 16 residues long. Trimming cost V 0 bases and J 2 bases, with 11 bases left between them. Germline CDR1 reads SGHDT; CDR2 reads YYEEEE. The sequencing input was peripheral blood mononuclear cells. The rearrangement links TRBV5-6 to TRBJ1-4; possibly TRBD1 for D (6 bases). The receptor was derived from a human donor who either received an allogeneic hematopoietic cell transplant for a myeloid malignancy or was a related donor (not recorded which). Some clones in this sample may be carry-over from other donors' samples. The CDR3 sequence is CASSLGGAATNEKLFF. DNA for the CDR3: TGTGCCAGCAGCTTGGGGGGGGCCGCGACTAATGAAAAACTGTTTTTT.